Below are 24 T cell receptor beta chains sequenced from a single sample in a study of T cell responses to AZD1222 COVID-19 vaccine. Some clones are missing from TCRdb's copy, which holds only in-frame ones; the method was immunoSEQ multiplex PCR. The sample carries more than 150,000 clones, approximately 92% recorded once. The source material was peripheral blood, sampled on day 0 of AZD1222 vaccination. The source of these receptors is an adult in good health.

V is TRBV7-9 and J is TRBJ2-2; 9 nucleotides align to TRBD1. V lost 6 bases and J lost 3; bases outside the gene matches: 5. The CDR3 runs 15 residues. Germline lookup yields CDR1 SEHNR and CDR2 FQNEAQ (reference sequence). The CDR3 coding sequence is TGTGCCAGCAGACGGACAGGGGTCGACACCGGGGAGCTGTTTTTT. This encodes CASRRTGVDTGELFF.

The J gene is TRBJ1-1, the V gene TRBV6-2 or TRBV6-3, with D possibly being TRBD1 (5 bases). Germline lookup yields CDR1 MNHEY and CDR2 SVGEGT. V was cut by 1 base and J by 3 bases, with 6 bases left in between. The CDR3 spans 13 residues. This CDR3 reads CASSYFRDTEAFF. CDR3 bases: TGTGCCAGCAGTTACTTCAGGGACACTGAAGCTTTCTTT.

This chain joins TRBV14 and TRBJ1-5; 9 bases fit TRBD1. The junction had 11 bases not matched to a gene; V was cut back by 3 bases and J by 5 bases. Germline values: CDR1 SGHDN, CDR2 FVKESK. This CDR3 is 17 amino acids long. The CDR3: CASSQAGDRVIYQPQHF. The CDR3, as DNA: TGTGCCAGCAGCCAGGCAGGGGACAGGGTGATTTATCAGCCCCAGCATTTT. Variable domain in full (rest from reference TRBV14 and TRBJ1-5): EAGVTQFPSHSVIEKGQTVTLRCDPISGHDNLYWYRRVMGKEIKFLLHFVKESKQDESGMPNNRFLAERTGGTYSTLKVQPAELEDSGVYFCASSQAGDRVIYQPQHFGDGTRLSIL.

The CDR3 nucleotides are TGTGCCAGCAGCCGCCAGACAGGGCGAGGAAACTATGGCTACACCTTC. It is translated as CASSRQTGRGNYGYTF. V and J are TRBV3-1 (or the pseudogene TRBV3-2) and TRBJ1-2; 7 bases fit TRBD1. This CDR3 is 16 amino acids long. CDR1 LGHDT and CDR2 YNNKEL come from the germline V gene (reference sequence). Germline trimming cut 4 bases from V and 2 bases from J; bases unmatched to any gene: 10.

The J gene is TRBJ2-5, the V gene TRBV19; D gene unclear. Trimming left V 1 base short and J 6 bases short, with 3 bases between. Germline V gene lookup returns CDR1 LNHDA and CDR2 SQIVND (reference sequence). The CDR3 has 11 residues. CDR3 region: CASSIGKTQYF. In DNA, the CDR3 is TGTGCCAGTAGTATAGGGAAGACCCAGTACTTC.

A note on this clone: Other DNA sequences in the same sample also yield this CDR3. The chain links TRBV9 to TRBJ1-2; D ambiguous. This CDR3 contains 14 residues. The V end was cut by 0 bases, the J end by 2 bases, with 8 bases between. Germline values: CDR1 SGDLS, CDR2 YYNGEE. The CDR3 DNA is TGTGCCAGCAGCGTAGGTGGAGTGAACTATGGCTACACCTTC. Translation: CASSVGGVNYGYTF.

The chain uses TRBV18 and TRBJ2-2, with D perhaps being TRBD1 or TRBD2 (5 bases each). The CDR3 runs to 16 residues. V shed 2 bases and J shed 1 base, with 11 bases lying between them. Germline lookup yields CDR1 KGHSH and CDR2 LQKENI. CDR3: CASSPVGTENTGELFF. The CDR3 DNA reads TGTGCCAGCTCACCAGTAGGGACGGAGAACACCGGGGAGCTGTTTTTT.

The chain links TRBV6-5 to TRBJ2-1; D tentatively reads TRBD1 or TRBD2 (6 bases each). This CDR3 has 14 amino acids. From germline, CDR1 is MNHEY and CDR2 SVGAGI. V was shortened by 4 bases and J by 7 bases, with 14 bases between the two germline ends. Written as DNA, the CDR3 is TGTGCCAGCAGTTTCTACAGGGCGGGGAATGAGCAGTTCTTC. This codes for CASSFYRAGNEQFF.

This clone was seen a handful of times. The rearrangement uses TRBV30 and TRBJ2-1; TRBD2 matches 14 bases. The CDR3 covers 15 residues. J lost 9 bases, V lost 4 bases, and 8 bases had no gene match. The germline V gene has CDR1 GTSNPN and CDR2 SVGIG (reference sequence). The CDR3 nucleotides are TGTGCCTGGACTCCGGGACTAGCGGGGGCCATTGAGCAGTTCTTC. As protein: CAWTPGLAGAIEQFF.

V gene TRBV3-1 (or the pseudogene TRBV3-2) combines with J gene TRBJ2-5; D possibly corresponds to TRBD1 (6 bases). The CDR3 is made up of 16 amino acids. Per the germline V gene, CDR1 is LGHDT and CDR2 is YNNKEL (reference sequence). The ends were cut back, 0 bases at V and 4 bases at J, with 15 bases in the middle. CDR3 sequence: CASSQDRPRGGETQYF. Written as DNA, the CDR3 is TGTGCCAGCAGCCAAGATCGGCCCAGGGGTGGAGAGACCCAGTACTTC.

The V gene is TRBV7-2, the J gene TRBJ1-1, with D tentatively TRBD1 (6 bases). V shed 5 bases and J shed 5 bases, with 18 bases lying between them. The CDR3 extends over 15 amino acids. From germline, CDR1 is SGHTA and CDR2 FQGNSA. The CDR3 loop is CASSPIQQGKTEAFF. The CDR3, as DNA: TGTGCCAGCAGCCCTATCCAACAGGGTAAGACTGAAGCTTTCTTT.

The chain uses TRBV16 and TRBJ2-1; 9 bases are shared with TRBD2. The germline V gene has CDR1 KGHSY and CDR2 FQNENV. V was clipped by 2 bases and J by 16 bases; unmatched bases: 9. The CDR3 covers 13 residues. The chain's CDR3 is CASSQTASGTFFF. CDR3 nucleotides: TGTGCCAGCAGCCAAACGGCTAGCGGGACCTTTTTCTTC.

The rearrangement links TRBV11-2 to TRBJ2-2; weak D call: TRBD1 (5 bases). CDR1 and CDR2 (germline): SGHAT, FQNNGV. The V and J ends lost 6 bases and 0 bases respectively, with 14 bases between them. The CDR3 has 16 amino acids. The CDR3 DNA reads TGTGCCAGCAGGTCCCAGGGCAGGGCGAACACCGGGGAGCTGTTTTTT. Encoded protein: CASRSQGRANTGELFF.

The chain links TRBV27 to TRBJ1-1; D is possibly TRBD1 (6 bases). The CDR3 spans 14 residues. CDR1 is MNHEY, CDR2 SMNVEV, per germline (reference sequence). V was trimmed by 6 bases and J by 6 bases, leaving 17 bases between them. This chain's CDR3 is CASRLGASGAEAFF. CDR3 in DNA: TGTGCCAGCAGGCTGGGGGCATCGGGCGCTGAAGCTTTCTTT.

The chain employs TRBV28 and TRBJ1-5, with 9 bases matching TRBD1. The CDR3 runs to 15 residues. Germline trimming cut 5 bases from V and 5 bases from J; bases unmatched to any gene: 7. Germline V gene lookup returns CDR1 MDHEN and CDR2 SYDVKM. In DNA form, the CDR3 reads TGTGCCAGCAGTCCGGGACAGGGTGTATATCAGCCCCAGCATTTT. This gives the protein CASSPGQGVYQPQHF.

The rearrangement joins TRBV28 to TRBJ1-5; TRBD1 is a possible D gene (5 bases). This CDR3 comprises 14 residues. CDR1 is MDHEN, CDR2 SYDVKM, per germline. V dropped 9 bases and J dropped 6 bases, with 18 bases sitting between them. The CDR3 here is CASFVAGTGQPQHF. The CDR3 nucleotides read TGTGCCAGTTTCGTCGCCGGGACGGGTCAGCCCCAGCATTTT.

The CDR3 loop reads CASSQLDRGSTNEKLFF. The DNA of the CDR3 is TGTGCCAGCAGCCAGCTGGACAGGGGATCAACTAATGAAAAACTGTTTTTT. The rearrangement uses TRBV4-2 and TRBJ1-4; the match to TRBD1 covers 9 bases. The length of the CDR3 is 17 residues. The J segment lost 0 bases and the V segment lost 3 bases, leaving 5 bases of the junction unmatched. Germline lookup yields CDR1 LGHNA and CDR2 YNFKEQ.

V and J are TRBV30 and TRBJ1-4; no firm D call. The germline V and J ends were trimmed by 5 bases and 7 bases, with 14 bases remaining between them. CDR3 length: 13 amino acids. Germline CDR1 reads GTSNPN; CDR2 reads SVGIG (reference sequence). CDR3: CAWDAGASEKLFF. The CDR3 region has the DNA TGTGCCTGGGACGCGGGTGCGAGTGAAAAACTGTTTTTT.

The CDR3: CASSLATGDFTEAFF. DNA of the CDR3: TGTGCCAGCAGCTTGGCCACAGGGGATTTTACTGAAGCTTTCTTT. The chain recombines TRBV5-6 with TRBJ1-1, with TRBD1 matching 7 bases. Germline lookup yields CDR1 SGHDT and CDR2 YYEEEE. Trimming took 0 bases from V and 5 from J; bases not matched to a gene: 7. This CDR3 has 15 residues. Based on the CDR3 plus reference TRBV5-6 and TRBJ1-1, the full variable domain is DAGVTQSPTHLIKTRGQQVTLRCSPKSGHDTVSWYQQALGQGPQFIFQYYEEEERQRGNFPDRFSGHQFPNYSSELNVNALLLGDSALYLCASSLATGDFTEAFFGQGTRLTVV.

Details on this clone: The sample has other DNA sequences that encode this CDR3 too. This chain joins TRBV12-3 or TRBV12-4 and TRBJ1-2, with unresolved D. The V end lost 1 base, the J end lost 5 bases, and 8 bases lay between the germline ends. The CDR3 runs to 13 residues. CDR3 region: CASSLGHGYGYTF. The CDR3, as DNA: TGTGCCAGCAGTTTAGGGCACGGATATGGCTACACCTTC.

The chain joins TRBV5-1 to TRBJ2-1; TRBD2 matches 7 bases. Germline CDR1 is SGHRS and CDR2 is YFSETQ. CDR3 length: 17 residues. The trim removed 0 bases at V and 0 bases at J, leaving 6 bases unmatched. The CDR3 sequence: CASSLVGGVSSYNEQFF. CDR3 coding DNA: TGCGCCAGCAGCTTGGTTGGGGGGGTAAGCTCCTACAATGAGCAGTTCTTC.

This chain uses TRBV19 with TRBJ2-2; D is unresolved. The CDR3 covers 15 residues. The V end was cut by 10 bases, the J end by 0 bases, with 15 bases between. Germline-derived CDR1 and CDR2 are LNHDA and SQIVND (reference sequence). The CDR3 DNA reads as TGTGCCACCCCAAGGGTCGAACCGAACACCGGGGAGCTGTTTTTT. Its protein is CATPRVEPNTGELFF.

The rearrangement joins TRBV19 to TRBJ2-7; 12 positions agree with TRBD2. Per germline, CDR1 LNHDA and CDR2 SQIVND (reference sequence). V was clipped by 5 bases and J by 3 bases; unmatched bases: 8. The CDR3 totals 16 residues. The CDR3 protein is CASSVGLAGRIYEQYF. CDR3 in DNA: TGTGCCAGTAGTGTTGGACTAGCGGGACGTATCTACGAGCAGTACTTC.

The J gene is TRBJ1-2, the V gene TRBV21-1. TRBV21-1 is described as a pseudogene. The CDR3 covers 16 residues. This CDR3 is CASSNKAAYGLWGYTF. The CDR3 DNA follows: TGTGCCAGCAGCAATAAAGCGGCGTACGGTTTATGGGGCTACACCTTC.